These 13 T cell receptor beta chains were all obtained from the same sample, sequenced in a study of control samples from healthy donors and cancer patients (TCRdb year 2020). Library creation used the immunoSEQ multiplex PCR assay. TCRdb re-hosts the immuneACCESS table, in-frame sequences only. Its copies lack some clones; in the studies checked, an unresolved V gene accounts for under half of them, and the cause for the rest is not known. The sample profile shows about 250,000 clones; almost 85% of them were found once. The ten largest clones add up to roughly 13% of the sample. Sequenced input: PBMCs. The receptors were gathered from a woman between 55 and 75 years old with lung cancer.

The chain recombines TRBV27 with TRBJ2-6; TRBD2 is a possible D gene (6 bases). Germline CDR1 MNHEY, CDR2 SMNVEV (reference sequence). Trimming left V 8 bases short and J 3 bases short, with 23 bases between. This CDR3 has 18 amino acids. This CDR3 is CASGPAGLLGDGANVLTF. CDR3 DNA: TGTGCCAGCGGTCCCGCGGGACTGCTCGGTGATGGGGCCAACGTCCTGACTTTC.

The DNA of the CDR3 is TGTGCCAGCAGTTTATGGACCAGCTCCTATAATTCACCCCTCCACTTT. This sequence encodes CASSLWTSSYNSPLHF. The rearrangement uses TRBV27 and TRBJ1-6; no clear D. CDR3 length equals 16 residues. Between the trimmed V and J ends, which lost 1 base and 0 bases, there was a span of 7 bases. Germline CDR1 is MNHEY and CDR2 is SMNVEV (reference sequence).

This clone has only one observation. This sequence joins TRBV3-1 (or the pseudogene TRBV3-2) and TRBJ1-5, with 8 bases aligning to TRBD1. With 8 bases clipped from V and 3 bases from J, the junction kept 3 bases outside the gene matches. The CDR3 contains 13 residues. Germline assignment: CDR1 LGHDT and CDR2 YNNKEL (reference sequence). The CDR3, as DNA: TGTGCCAGCGGACAGGGAAACAATCAGCCCCAGCATTTT. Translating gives CASGQGNNQPQHF.

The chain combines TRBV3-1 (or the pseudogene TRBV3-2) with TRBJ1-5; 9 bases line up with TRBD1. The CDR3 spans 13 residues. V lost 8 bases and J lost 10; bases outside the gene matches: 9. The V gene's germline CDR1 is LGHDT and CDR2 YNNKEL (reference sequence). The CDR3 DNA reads TGTGCCAGCGGTGGGACAGGGAAGGAACCCCAGCATTTT. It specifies CASGGTGKEPQHF.

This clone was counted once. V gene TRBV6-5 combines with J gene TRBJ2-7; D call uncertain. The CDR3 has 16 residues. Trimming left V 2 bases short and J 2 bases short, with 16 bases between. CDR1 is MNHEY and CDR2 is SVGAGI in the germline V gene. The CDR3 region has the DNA TGTGCCAGCAGTTACCCCCCGGAGCGCGGAACCTACGAGCAGTACTTC. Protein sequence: CASSYPPERGTYEQYF.

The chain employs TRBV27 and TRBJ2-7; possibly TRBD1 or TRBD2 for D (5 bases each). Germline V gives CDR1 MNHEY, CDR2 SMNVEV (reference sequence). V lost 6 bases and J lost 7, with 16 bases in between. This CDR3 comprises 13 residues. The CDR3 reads CASRGEFVGEQYF. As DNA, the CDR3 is TGTGCCAGCAGAGGGGAGTTCGTCGGAGAGCAGTACTTC.

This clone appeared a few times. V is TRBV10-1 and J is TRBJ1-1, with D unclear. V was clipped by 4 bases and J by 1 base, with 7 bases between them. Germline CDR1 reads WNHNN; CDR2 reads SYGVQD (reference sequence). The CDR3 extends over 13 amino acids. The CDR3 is CASSVSQNTEAFF. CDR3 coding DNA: TGCGCCAGCAGTGTGTCACAGAACACTGAAGCTTTCTTT.

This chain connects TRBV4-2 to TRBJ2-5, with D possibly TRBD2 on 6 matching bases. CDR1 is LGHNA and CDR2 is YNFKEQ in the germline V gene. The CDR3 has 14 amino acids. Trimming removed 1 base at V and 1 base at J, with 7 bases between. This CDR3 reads CASSQGGTQETQYF. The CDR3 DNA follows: TGTGCCAGCAGCCAAGGCGGGACCCAAGAGACCCAGTACTTC.

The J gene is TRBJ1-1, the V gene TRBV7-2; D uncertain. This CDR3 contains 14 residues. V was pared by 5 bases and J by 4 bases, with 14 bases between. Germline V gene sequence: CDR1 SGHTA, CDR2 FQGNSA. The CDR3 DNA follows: TGTGCCAGCAGCCGCCGGGGTGAGAGCACTGAAGCTTTCTTT. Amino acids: CASSRRGESTEAFF.

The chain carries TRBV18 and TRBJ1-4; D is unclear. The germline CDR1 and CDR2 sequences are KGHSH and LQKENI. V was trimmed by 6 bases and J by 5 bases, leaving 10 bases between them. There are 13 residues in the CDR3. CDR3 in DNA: TGTGCCAGCTCGCAGATGCCGAATGAAAAACTGTTTTTT. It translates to CASSQMPNEKLFF.

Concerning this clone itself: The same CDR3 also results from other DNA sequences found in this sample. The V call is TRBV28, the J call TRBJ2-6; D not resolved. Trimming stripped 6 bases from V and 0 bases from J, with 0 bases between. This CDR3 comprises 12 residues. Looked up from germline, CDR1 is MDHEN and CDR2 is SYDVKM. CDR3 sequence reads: CASSSGANVLTF. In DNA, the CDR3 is TGTGCCAGCAGCTCTGGGGCCAACGTCCTGACTTTC.

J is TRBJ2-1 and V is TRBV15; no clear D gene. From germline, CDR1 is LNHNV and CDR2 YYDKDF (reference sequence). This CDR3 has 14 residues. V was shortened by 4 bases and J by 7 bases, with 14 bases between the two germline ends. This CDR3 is CATSTGSSANEQFF. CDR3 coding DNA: TGTGCCACCAGCACCGGTAGTTCGGCAAATGAGCAGTTCTTC.

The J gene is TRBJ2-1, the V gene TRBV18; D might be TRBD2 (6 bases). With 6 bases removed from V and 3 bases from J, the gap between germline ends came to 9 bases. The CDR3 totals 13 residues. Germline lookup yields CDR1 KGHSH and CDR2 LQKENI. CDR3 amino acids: CASSPGLYNEQFF. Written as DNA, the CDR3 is TGTGCCAGCTCCCCGGGACTCTACAATGAGCAGTTCTTC.